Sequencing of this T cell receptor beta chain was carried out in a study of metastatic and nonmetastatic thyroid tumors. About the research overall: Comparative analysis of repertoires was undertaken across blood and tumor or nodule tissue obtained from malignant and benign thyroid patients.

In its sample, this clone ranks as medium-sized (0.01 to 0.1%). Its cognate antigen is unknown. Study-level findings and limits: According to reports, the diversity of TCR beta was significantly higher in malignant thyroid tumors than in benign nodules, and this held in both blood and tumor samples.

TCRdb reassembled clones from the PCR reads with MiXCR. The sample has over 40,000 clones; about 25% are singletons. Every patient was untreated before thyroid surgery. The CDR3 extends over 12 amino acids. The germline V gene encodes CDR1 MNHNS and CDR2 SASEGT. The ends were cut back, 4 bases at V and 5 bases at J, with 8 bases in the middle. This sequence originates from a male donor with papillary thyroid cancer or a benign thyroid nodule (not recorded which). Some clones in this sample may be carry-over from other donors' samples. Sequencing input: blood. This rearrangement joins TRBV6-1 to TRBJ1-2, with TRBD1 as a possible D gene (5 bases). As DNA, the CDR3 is TGTGCCAGCAGTGGGGAGGGGTATGGCTACACCTTC. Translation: CASSGEGYGYTF.